This record covers a single TCR beta chain. The sample is drawn from a study of blood T cell repertoires in COVID-19. Study information: The United States, Italy and Spain supplied acute and convalescent COVID-19 samples. The cDNA or gDNA used as material had been derived from T cells, B-cell-depleted T cells, or PBMCs.

V lost 6 bases and J lost 0, with 24 bases in between. This CDR3 is built from 18 residues. Germline CDR1 LNHDA, CDR2 SQIVND (reference sequence). Using immunoSEQ multiplex PCR, the repertoire was profiled, and TCRdb retains in-frame clones only, with some absent. Among about 180,000 clones listed, roughly four fifths were seen once. The source of this sequence is a human donor in a cohort sampled during active COVID-19. What was sequenced was peripheral blood. The chain combines TRBV19 with TRBJ2-7; perhaps TRBD1 as D (5 bases). CDR3 in amino acids: CASSPRAGLRLPSYEQYF. CDR3 nucleotides: TGTGCCAGTAGCCCCCGGGCAGGGCTAAGACTTCCCTCCTACGAGCAGTACTTC. Full variable domain (missing parts from reference TRBV19 and TRBJ2-7): DGGITQSPKYLFRKEGQNVTLSCEQNLNHDAMYWYRQDPGQGLRLIYYSQIVNDFQKGDIAEGYSVSREKKESFPLTVTSAQKNPTAFYLCASSPRAGLRLPSYEQYFGPGTRLTVT.